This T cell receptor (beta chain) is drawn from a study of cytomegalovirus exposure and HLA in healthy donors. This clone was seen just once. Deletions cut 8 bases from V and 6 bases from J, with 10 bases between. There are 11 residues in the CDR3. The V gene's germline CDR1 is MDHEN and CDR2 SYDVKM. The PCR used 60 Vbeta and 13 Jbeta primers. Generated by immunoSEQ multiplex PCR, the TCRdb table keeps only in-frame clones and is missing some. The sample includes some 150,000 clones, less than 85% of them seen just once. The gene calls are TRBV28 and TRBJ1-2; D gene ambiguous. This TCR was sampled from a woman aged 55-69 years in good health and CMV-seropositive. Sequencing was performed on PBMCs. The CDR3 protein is CASGFLDGYTF. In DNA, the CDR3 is TGTGCCAGCGGGTTTCTAGATGGCTACACCTTC.